These 9 T cell receptor beta chains were sequenced from one sample in a study of T cell responses to AZD1222 COVID-19 vaccine (dated by TCRdb to the early 2020s). The sample's time point label is to be understood as: baseline before first vaccination. The library was made by the immunoSEQ multiplex PCR assay. This immuneACCESS table, as held by TCRdb, lists in-frame sequences with V and J called but not all clones. Of the missing ones, under half trace to an unresolved V gene in checked studies; the others have no known cause. Recorded for this sample are 50,000 to 75,000 clones; over 60% of them occurred a single time. The top ten hold around an eighth of the sample. This material consisted of peripheral blood, taken on day 0 of AZD1222 vaccination. The receptors stem from an adult in good health.

The chain combines TRBV10-3 with TRBJ2-3; 8 bases fit TRBD2. The germline V gene encodes CDR1 ENHRY and CDR2 SYGVKD. Losses at the gene ends were 5 bases for V and 2 bases for J; bases not matched to a gene: 6. This CDR3 has 15 residues. The CDR3 here is CAISQAGGITDTQYF. CDR3 DNA: TGTGCCATCAGTCAGGCGGGGGGTATCACAGATACGCAGTATTTT.

The V call is TRBV7-8, the J call TRBJ1-2; TRBD1 matches 8 bases. The length of the CDR3 is 15 residues. Germline V lookup: CDR1 SGHVS, CDR2 FQNEAQ. With 5 bases clipped from V and 0 bases from J, the junction kept 5 bases outside the gene matches. The CDR3 here is CASSPRTGTNYGYTF. The CDR3 nucleotides read TGTGCCAGCAGCCCCCGGACAGGGACTAACTATGGCTACACCTTC.

The chain links TRBV6-2 or TRBV6-3 to TRBJ2-7, with D tentatively TRBD2 (6 bases). V was clipped by 2 bases and J by 2 bases, with 13 bases between them. CDR3 size: 15 residues. The germline V gene encodes CDR1 MNHEY and CDR2 SVGEGT. CDR3 DNA sequence: TGTGCCAGCAGTTACGTGGGGGGAAGCACCTACGAGCAGTACTTC. As protein: CASSYVGGSTYEQYF.

This clone has just one count. The chain recombines TRBV19 with TRBJ2-4; the match to TRBD1 covers 9 bases. The CDR3 loop spans 14 amino acids. V shed 5 bases, J shed 9 bases, and the junction held 8 bases outside the gene matches. In germline, CDR1 is LNHDA, CDR2 SQIVND (reference sequence). The CDR3 loop is CASSRTGEYGIQYF. The CDR3 DNA follows: TGTGCCAGTAGTCGGACAGGGGAGTACGGCATTCAGTACTTC.

The V gene is TRBV6-5, the J gene TRBJ1-2; the match to TRBD1 covers 7 bases. This CDR3 spans 15 amino acids. CDR1 is MNHEY and CDR2 is SVGAGI in the germline V gene. Germline trimming cut 6 bases from V and 2 bases from J; bases unmatched to any gene: 9. Here the CDR3 reads CASSPPGQENYGYTF. CDR3 DNA sequence: TGTGCCAGCAGCCCACCCGGACAGGAGAACTATGGCTACACCTTC.

This sequence joins TRBV2 and TRBJ1-5; D not resolved. Trimming took off 2 bases at V and 4 bases at J, with 9 bases between the two ends. Looked up from germline, CDR1 is SNHLY and CDR2 is FYNNEI. This CDR3 is 14 amino acids long. This CDR3 is CASSERSGNQPQHF. CDR3 coding DNA: TGTGCCAGCAGTGAACGGTCGGGGAATCAGCCCCAGCATTTT.

The rearrangement uses TRBV15 and TRBJ1-2; D gene ambiguous. The length of the CDR3 is 13 residues. The V gene's germline CDR1 is LNHNV and CDR2 YYDKDF (reference sequence). Trimming cost V 0 bases and J 0 bases, with 2 bases left between them. The CDR3 DNA reads as TGTGCCACCAGCAGAGATGCTAACTATGGCTACACCTTC. Protein product: CATSRDANYGYTF. Using reference TRBV15 and TRBJ1-2 for the parts outside the CDR3, the full variable domain is DAMVIQNPRYQVTQFGKPVTLSCSQTLNHNVMYWYQQKSSQAPKLLFHYYDKDFNNEADTPDNFQSRRPNTSFCFLDIRSPGLGDTAMYLCATSRDANYGYTFGSGTRLTVV.

This chain links TRBV6-1 with TRBJ1-3; D uncertain. V was pared by 0 bases and J by 0 bases, with 12 bases between. The CDR3 contains 17 residues. Germline values: CDR1 MNHNS, CDR2 SASEGT. In DNA, the CDR3 is TGTGCCAGCAGTGAAGCCCGGCAGTTAATCTCTGGAAACACCATATATTTT. This codes for CASSEARQLISGNTIYF.

The chain recombines TRBV19 with TRBJ1-5; 8 bases map to TRBD1. V dropped 6 bases and J dropped 4; count of bases not matched to a gene: 11. CDR1 and CDR2 from the germline V gene are LNHDA and SQIVND (reference sequence). This CDR3 contains 16 residues. CDR3 coding DNA: TGTGCCAGTAGACCCACGACAGGGGAAACGAATCAGCCCCAGCATTTT. Protein sequence: CASRPTTGETNQPQHF.